A selection of T cell receptor beta chains follows, all from one sample in a study of shared clonotypes between healthy human individuals. Measured with immunoSEQ multiplex PCR; TCRdb has only the in-frame clones, and not every one. The table shows nearly 1,000,000 clones, with around 80% occurring only once. The sequencing input was memory CD4+ T cells sorted from blood. These receptors originate from a man in his late teens or twenties in good health. The CDR3 runs from the conserved cysteine through the conserved F or W. The D gene is left open where the match is weak.

>TRBV28|.
CASRVATSYEQYF
>TRBV19|.
CASSGLSNEKLFF
>TRBV9|.
CASSAPVGEGRRETQYF
>TRBV25-1|TRBD2
CASSGDGGRGANTGELFF
>TRBV11-2|.
CASSLNGDTMNTEAFF
>TRBV11-2|.
CASSSGWEYGYTF
>TRBV7-2|.
CASSLSVGNYEQYF
>TRBV25-1|.
CASSETAILNTEAFF
>TRBV5-1|TRBD1
CASSLHRGLGAYEQYF
>TRBV28|TRBD2
CASSLARGLAGGGTDTQYF
>TRBV6-1|.
CASSELARTTGELFF
>TRBV5-6|TRBD1
CASSKIFPGQGYGYTF
>TRBV5-1|TRBD1
CASRAGTGYGEAFF
>TRBV7-3|.
CASSMVANTGELFF
>TRBV7-7|.
CASSPGTGYDEQFF
>TRBV4-3|TRBD1
CASSQGRGQGATNEKLFF
>TRBV30|.
CAWSEFTGYTF
>TRBV4-1|TRBD1
CASSLNRGLSGNTIYF
>TRBV6-1|.
CASRAGSQPQHF
>TRBV5-1|.
CASSPRTNGDTEAFF
>TRBV15|.
CATSRDFSSKTQYF
>TRBV6-5|TRBD2
CASSSPGTSGVEQFF
>TRBV7-9|TRBD1
CASSPGTGGGTEAFF
>TRBV5-1|TRBD1
CASSLEAGGGNIQYF
>TRBV5-1|.
CASSSDGTRETQYF
>TRBV5-6|TRBD1
CASSRTGLNTEAFF